This T cell receptor beta chain emerged from a study of T cell responses to AZD1222 COVID-19 vaccine. Findings and limits, study-wide: Two doses of AZD1222 preceded a rise in Spike-specific TCR breadth and depth. Just six or seven AZD1222 recipients tested seropositive at baseline. Across spike, vaccine-associated CD4 TCRs were found, dominant at 160-218 and 743-854. Most donors were white British and more were female, and clonal diversity was possibly underestimated.

Assay used: immunoSEQ multiplex PCR; TCRdb lists only in-frame clones, some missing. Seen here are approximately 80,000 clones, approximately 91% observed once, and the top ten hold about 5%. CDR1 SGHVS and CDR2 FNYEAQ come from the germline V gene. The ends lost 5 bases at V and 2 bases at J; junction bases unmatched: 11. The CDR3 spans 17 residues. Note on this clone: The antigen is not known.

This chain connects TRBV7-6 to TRBJ2-7, with 11 bases fitting TRBD1. The receptor was derived from an adult in good health. Specimen: peripheral blood, collected on day 0 of MenACWY control vaccination. CDR3 DNA: TGTGCCAGCAGCCCGATATCCGGGACAGGGGGGACCTACGAGCAGTACTTC. This translates into CASSPISGTGGTYEQYF.